This TCR beta chain came from a study of T cell responses to AZD1222 COVID-19 vaccine. Notes on the study in general: Baseline seropositivity occurred in only 5 to 7 AZD1222 recipients. Dominant CD4 TCR responses targeted spike regions 160-218 and 743-854. A mostly white British donor set with more females was recruited, and clonal diversity was possibly underestimated.

A note on this clone: Its antigen is undetermined.

Trimming shortened V by 4 bases and J by 5 bases, and 15 bases separated the two germline ends. In germline, CDR1 is MGHRA, CDR2 YSYEKL. This CDR3 spans 15 amino acids. Method: immunoSEQ multiplex PCR; TCRdb's copy keeps in-frame clones and lacks some. Among hundreds of thousands of clones, 85% to 95% were seen once, and the ten largest hold 0.55%. The sequence came from an adult who received the AZD1222 COVID-19 vaccine. This chain uses TRBV4-1 with TRBJ1-5, with D perhaps matching TRBD1 (5 bases). The specimen comprised peripheral blood, sampled 28 days after the second AZD1222 dose. CDR3 DNA sequence: TGCGCCAGCAGCCCCCTACGGGGGGAAGATCAGCCCCAGCATTTT. It yields the protein CASSPLRGEDQPQHF.